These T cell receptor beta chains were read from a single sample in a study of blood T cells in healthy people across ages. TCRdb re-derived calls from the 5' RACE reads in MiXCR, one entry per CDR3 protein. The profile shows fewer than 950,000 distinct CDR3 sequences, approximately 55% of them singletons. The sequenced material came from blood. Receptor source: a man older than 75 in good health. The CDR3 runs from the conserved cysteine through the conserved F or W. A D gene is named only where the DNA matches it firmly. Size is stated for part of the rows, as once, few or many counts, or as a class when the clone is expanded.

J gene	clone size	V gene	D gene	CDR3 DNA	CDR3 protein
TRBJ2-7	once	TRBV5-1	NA	TGCGCCAGCGAAACAGGGAACCGGGAGCAGTACTTC	CASETGNREQYF
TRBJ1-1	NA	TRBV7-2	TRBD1	TGTGCCAGCAGCTTAACCGATTTAGCTCGGACAGGGAGAAGGAACACTGAAGCTTTCTTT	CASSLTDLARTGRRNTEAFF
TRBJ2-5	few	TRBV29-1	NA	TGCAGCGTTGAAACTTGGGGGACCCAGTACTTC	CSVETWGTQYF
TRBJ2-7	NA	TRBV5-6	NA	TGTGCCAGCAGCTCTGCAGGGTCTACTGACGAGCAGTACTTC	CASSSAGSTDEQYF
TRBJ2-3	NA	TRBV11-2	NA	TGTGCCAGCAGGCCCCCGGGACTCAGCACAGGTACGCAGTATTTT	CASRPPGLSTGTQYF
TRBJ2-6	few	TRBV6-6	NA	TGTGCCAGCAGCCGAGGGGTCGGCTCTGGGGCCAACGTCCTGACTTTC	CASSRGVGSGANVLTF
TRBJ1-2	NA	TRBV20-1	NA	TGCAGTGCTAGTAAGGGGAACTATGGCTACACCTTC	CSASKGNYGYTF
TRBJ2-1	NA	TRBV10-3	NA	TGTGCCATCAGTGACCCCGTGGGGGAGGACGGCAATGAGCAGTTCTTC	CAISDPVGEDGNEQFF
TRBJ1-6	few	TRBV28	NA	TGTGCCAGCGGCAGGGTCTATAATTCACCCCTCCACTTT	CASGRVYNSPLHF
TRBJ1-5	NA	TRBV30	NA	TGTGCCTGGAGGGGCAGGGGAGACCAGCCCCAGCATTTT	CAWRGRGDQPQHF
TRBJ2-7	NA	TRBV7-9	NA	TGTGCCAGCAGCACCGCGGCCTCATCCTACGAGCAGTACTTC	CASSTAASSYEQYF
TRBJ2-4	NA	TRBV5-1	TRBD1	TGCGCCAGCAGCTTGGCAGTACAGGGGGCAAACATTCAGTACTTC	CASSLAVQGANIQYF
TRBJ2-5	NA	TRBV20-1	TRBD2	TGCAGTGCTTGGACTAGCGGCAAGACCCAGTACTTC	CSAWTSGKTQYF
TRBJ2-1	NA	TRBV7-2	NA	TGTGCCAGCAGCTCAAGAACAGGGGAGGGGACCCAGTTCTTC	CASSSRTGEGTQFF
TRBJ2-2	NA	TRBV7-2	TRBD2	TGTGCCAGCAGCTTAGGTAGCGGGAGAGCCGGGGAGCTGTTTTTT	CASSLGSGRAGELFF
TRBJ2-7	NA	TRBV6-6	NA	TGTGCCAGCAGTTACTCTCAGGACAGCTCCTACGAGCAGTACTTC	CASSYSQDSSYEQYF